The 22 T cell receptor beta chains given below trace back to one sample, sequenced in a study of cytomegalovirus exposure and HLA in healthy donors (TCRdb year 2017). Library method: the immunoSEQ multiplex PCR assay. For the multiplex PCR, a mixture combining 60 forward primers for TCR Vbeta segments and 13 reverse primers for TCR Jbeta segments was used. The source is immuneACCESS, and TCRdb retained only in-frame sequences with V and J called. Part of the clones is not carried over; for the studies checked, unresolved V genes explain less than half of this, and the remainder is unexplained. This sample holds fewer than 120,000 clones; 79% were observed only once. Jointly, the top ten make up around 5.9% of the sample. The sample comprised PBMCs. These receptors were taken from a man between 25 and 39 years old in good health and CMV-seropositive.

The gene calls are TRBV6-4 and TRBJ1-6; TRBD1 matches 7 bases. With 6 bases clipped from V and 7 bases from J, the junction kept 9 bases outside the gene matches. Germline values: CDR1 MRHNA, CDR2 SNTAGT. This CDR3 is built from 15 residues. In nucleotides, the CDR3 is TGTGCCAGCAGCCTGGACAGGTCCGGAAATTCACCCCTCCACTTT. As protein: CASSLDRSGNSPLHF.

The CDR3 nucleotides read TGTGCCAGCCAGGGGGCGTACGGTAATTCACCCCTCCACTTT. Its translation is CASQGAYGNSPLHF. V usage is TRBV19 and J usage is TRBJ1-6; 8 nucleotides match TRBD1. V lost 9 bases, J lost 6 bases, and 7 bases stayed unmatched. Germline loops: CDR1 LNHDA, CDR2 SQIVND (reference sequence). The CDR3 runs to 14 residues.

This chain's CDR3 is CSVEAPGSRYYNEQFF. The CDR3 DNA reads TGCAGCGTTGAAGCCCCGGGATCGAGGTACTACAATGAGCAGTTCTTC. This sequence joins TRBV29-1 and TRBJ2-1; maybe TRBD2 (5 bases). Germline V CDR1 and CDR2: SQVTM, ANQGSEA. The CDR3 extends over 16 amino acids. V lost 1 base to trimming and J lost 3 bases, with 16 bases between them.

The chain combines TRBV7-9 with TRBJ1-4; the D gene is possibly TRBD1 (6 bases). The CDR3 is 14 amino acids. V lost 5 bases and J 5 bases, leaving 12 bases between the germline ends. Germline-derived CDR1 and CDR2 are SEHNR and FQNEAQ (reference sequence). CDR3 sequence: CASSPGTSNEKLFF. The CDR3 DNA is TGTGCCAGCAGCCCCGGGACATCAAATGAAAAACTGTTTTTT.

The chain uses TRBV7-8 and TRBJ2-2; perhaps TRBD1 as D (6 bases). V lost 1 base and J lost 4, with 16 bases in between. This CDR3 region has 17 residues. The germline V gene encodes CDR1 SGHVS and CDR2 FQNEAQ. The CDR3 protein is CASSLVFVDRSTGELFF. CDR3 DNA sequence: TGTGCCAGCAGCTTAGTGTTTGTAGACAGGTCCACCGGGGAGCTGTTTTTT.

This clone has only a few counts. The V and J genes are TRBV9 and TRBJ2-3, with D hard to call. CDR1 and CDR2 (germline): SGDLS, YYNGEE. V shed 0 bases and J shed 2 bases, with 7 bases lying between them. CDR3 size: 14 residues. The CDR3, as DNA: TGTGCCAGCAGCGTAGGTTGGGCCACAGATACGCAGTATTTT. Translated, it gives CASSVGWATDTQYF.

The chain uses TRBV19 and TRBJ2-7, with D maybe TRBD2 (6 bases). The CDR3 spans 13 residues. Germline CDR1 and CDR2: LNHDA and SQIVND (reference sequence). Trimming took 4 bases from V and 5 from J, leaving 12 bases between them. CDR3 region: CASSKGLYHEQYF. CDR3 DNA sequence: TGTGCCAGTAGTAAGGGACTTTACCACGAGCAGTACTTC.

The V and J genes are TRBV15 and TRBJ1-6; TRBD1 aligns across 9 bases. Per the germline V gene, CDR1 is LNHNV and CDR2 is YYDKDF (reference sequence). The CDR3 totals 14 residues. V was pared by 1 base and J by 10 bases, with 2 bases of the junction left unmatched. The CDR3 protein is CATSRAGQGSPLHF. In nucleotides, the CDR3 is TGTGCCACCAGCAGAGCTGGACAGGGGTCACCCCTCCACTTT.

This chain joins TRBV27 and TRBJ2-3; 7 bases align to TRBD1. V gave up 5 bases and J gave up 4 bases; unmatched junction bases: 6. The CDR3 runs 14 residues. From germline, CDR1 is MNHEY and CDR2 SMNVEV (reference sequence). CDR3: CASSRQGWADTQYF. The CDR3, as DNA: TGTGCCAGCAGTAGACAGGGTTGGGCAGATACGCAGTATTTT.

The rearrangement uses TRBV30 and TRBJ2-1; D not resolved. The CDR3 extends over 16 amino acids. From germline, CDR1 is GTSNPN and CDR2 SVGIG (reference sequence). The V end was cut by 1 base, the J end by 1 base, with 14 bases between. In DNA form, the CDR3 reads TGTGCCTGGAGTGCCCCCCCGAGTTGGTCCTACAATGAGCAGTTCTTC. This translates into CAWSAPPSWSYNEQFF.

This sequence joins TRBV27 and TRBJ2-7, with TRBD1 matching 7 bases. CDR1 and CDR2 from the germline V gene are MNHEY and SMNVEV (reference sequence). The CDR3 totals 16 residues. V was pared by 5 bases and J by 4 bases, with 14 bases of the junction left unmatched. The CDR3 here is CASSPNRAGGRYEQYF. CDR3 in DNA: TGTGCCAGCAGTCCGAATCGGGCAGGGGGAAGGTACGAGCAGTACTTC.

The gene calls are TRBV4-1 and TRBJ2-1, with TRBD2 as a possible D gene (6 bases). CDR3 length: 16 amino acids. Trimming cost V 6 bases and J 2 bases, with 17 bases left between them. Per the germline V gene, CDR1 is MGHRA and CDR2 is YSYEKL. CDR3 DNA: TGCGCCAGCAGGCCTCTATGGGGCGGGGCCTACAATGAGCAGTTCTTC. Its translation: CASRPLWGGAYNEQFF.

The chain has TRBV2 and TRBJ1-1, with TRBD1 identical over 11 bases. Germline V gene lookup returns CDR1 SNHLY and CDR2 FYNNEI. V was pared by 7 bases and J by 2 bases, with 9 bases of the junction left unmatched. This CDR3 is built from 16 residues. The CDR3 region is CASTGQGVTVNTEAFF. For the CDR3, the DNA is TGTGCCAGCACGGGACAGGGGGTAACCGTCAACACTGAAGCTTTCTTT.

The chain carries TRBV11-2 and TRBJ2-7; the D gene is possibly TRBD1 (7 bases). Trimming shortened V by 5 bases and J by 4 bases, and 21 bases separated the two germline ends. The CDR3 sequence is 16 residues long. Germline CDR1 and CDR2: SGHAT and FQNNGV. The CDR3 spells CASSLPGGGGAYEQYF. The DNA for the CDR3 is TGTGCCAGCAGCCTCCCAGGAGGAGGGGGCGCTTACGAGCAGTACTTC. Variable domain in full (rest from reference TRBV11-2 and TRBJ2-7): EAGVAQSPRYKIIEKRQSVAFWCNPISGHATLYWYQQILGQGPKLLIQFQNNGVVDDSQLPKDRFSAERLKGVDSTLKIQPAKLEDSAVYLCASSLPGGGGAYEQYFGPGTRLTVT.

The rearrangement joins TRBV6-5 to TRBJ2-5; the match to TRBD2 covers 11 bases. The J call may be wrong; the DNA end is better matched by TRBJ2-7. CDR1 is MNHEY and CDR2 is SVGAGI in the germline V gene. The CDR3 consists of 13 residues. CDR3 protein: CASRTSGAYEQYF. CDR3 DNA sequence: TGTGCCAGCAGGACTAGCGGGGCTTACGAGCAGTACTTC.

This chain links TRBV4-1 with TRBJ2-2; TRBD2 agrees at 14 bases. The germline CDR1 and CDR2 sequences are MGHRA and YSYEKL. There are 22 residues in the CDR3. V trimming: 1 base; J trimming: 0 bases; junction bases outside the gene matches: 13. The DNA for the CDR3 is TGCGCCAGCAGCCAAGTGGGGTATCGGACTAGCGGGGGGTACGCGAACACCGGGGAGCTGTTTTTT. Translating gives CASSQVGYRTSGGYANTGELFF.

The chain is built from TRBV11-2 and TRBJ2-7; 9 nucleotides match TRBD2. In germline, CDR1 is SGHAT, CDR2 FQNNGV. Losses at the gene ends were 0 bases for V and 0 bases for J; bases not matched to a gene: 9. This CDR3 comprises 18 residues. CDR3 protein: CASSLDYGLAGSSYEQYF. The DNA of the CDR3 is TGTGCCAGCAGCTTAGATTATGGGCTAGCGGGGAGCTCCTACGAGCAGTACTTC.

The chain joins TRBV29-1 to TRBJ2-7, with D perhaps TRBD1 (6 bases). Per germline, CDR1 SQVTM and CDR2 ANQGSEA. The CDR3 spans 13 residues. V was cut by 7 bases and J by 1 base, with 14 bases left in between. CDR3 residues: CSAIDRRSYEQYF. The DNA of the CDR3 is TGCAGCGCAATAGACAGGAGATCCTACGAGCAGTACTTC.

The V call is TRBV30, the J call TRBJ2-1; 9 nucleotides agree with TRBD2. Germline V gene lookup returns CDR1 GTSNPN and CDR2 SVGIG (reference sequence). This CDR3 is built from 15 residues. J gave up 4 bases and V 2 bases, and 6 bases lay outside the gene matches. The CDR3 DNA sequence: TGTGCCTGGAGTTTAAGCGGGGGGATTTACAATGAGCAGTTCTTC. It translates to CAWSLSGGIYNEQFF.

The chain links TRBV18 to TRBJ1-2; tentative D call: TRBD1 (5 bases). The CDR3 loop spans 16 amino acids. CDR1 and CDR2 (germline): KGHSH, LQKENI. V lost 3 bases and J 1 base, leaving 15 bases between the germline ends. CDR3 loop: CASSPYRGSNNYGYTF. DNA for the CDR3: TGTGCCAGCTCACCCTATCGGGGGTCTAATAACTATGGCTACACCTTC. Full variable domain (missing parts from reference TRBV18 and TRBJ1-2): NAGVMQNPRHLVRRRGQEARLRCSPMKGHSHVYWYRQLPEEGLKFMVYLQKENIIDESGMPKERFSAEFPKEGPSILRIQQVVRGDSAAYFCASSPYRGSNNYGYTFGSGTRLTVV.

The V and J genes are TRBV4-2 and TRBJ2-3; 8 bases fit TRBD2. The CDR3 has 16 residues. Germline V gene lookup returns CDR1 LGHNA and CDR2 YNFKEQ. With 1 base clipped from V and 5 bases from J, the junction kept 8 bases outside the gene matches. CDR3 sequence (DNA): TGTGCCAGCAGCCAAGGACTAAGCGGGGGTGGAGATACGCAGTATTTT. It codes for CASSQGLSGGGDTQYF.

The DNA for the CDR3 is TGTGCCAGCAGCCACCTATCCTACGAGCAGTACTTC. Amino acid sequence: CASSHLSYEQYF. The J gene is TRBJ2-7, the V gene TRBV13, with D unresolved. V lost 5 bases and J 1 base, leaving 6 bases between the germline ends. Germline V CDR1 and CDR2: PRHDT, FYEKMQ (reference sequence). CDR3 length equals 12 residues. Supplemented by reference TRBV13 and TRBJ2-7, the full variable domain reads AAGVIQSPRHLIKEKRETATLKCYPIPRHDTVYWYQQGPGQDPQFLISFYEKMQSDKGSIPDRFSAQQFSDYHSELNMSSLELGDSALYFCASSHLSYEQYFGPGTRLTVT.